These 21 T cell receptor beta chains share one sample of origin, sequenced in a study of blood T cell repertoires in COVID-19. Sequenced by immunoSEQ multiplex PCR; TCRdb stores in-frame clones only, minus some. This table holds fewer than 350,000 clones, 86% found once. Source material: peripheral blood. These receptors were obtained from a woman in her 30s who had recovered from COVID-19.

The chain links TRBV5-1 to TRBJ2-1; TRBD2 agrees at 11 bases. Germline assignment: CDR1 SGHRS and CDR2 YFSETQ. V dropped 1 base and J dropped 8; count of bases not matched to a gene: 11. This CDR3 region has 17 residues. CDR3 DNA sequence: TGCGCCAGCAGCTTGCAGGCTAGCGGGGGGCCCATCGATGAGCAGTTCTTC. It specifies CASSLQASGGPIDEQFF. The variable domain in full, completed from reference TRBV5-1 and TRBJ2-1, reads KAGVTQTPRYLIKTRGQQVTLSCSPISGHRSVSWYQQTPGQGLQFLFEYFSETQRNKGNFPGRFSGRQFSNSRSEMNVSTLELGDSALYLCASSLQASGGPIDEQFFGPGTRLTVL.

This clone was found a few times. The chain recombines TRBV11-2 with TRBJ2-1, with TRBD2 identical over 8 bases. V shed 4 bases, J shed 6 bases, and the junction held 11 bases outside the gene matches. The CDR3 is 16 residues long. Germline assignment: CDR1 SGHAT and CDR2 FQNNGV. The CDR3 region is CASSSLLAGNVNEQFF. The DNA for the CDR3 is TGTGCCAGCAGCTCGCTTTTAGCGGGAAATGTCAATGAGCAGTTCTTC.

The CDR3 reads CASSQGRGAGNTIYF. CDR3 bases: TGTGCCAGCAGCCAAGGTCGGGGGGCTGGAAACACCATATATTTT. The chain recombines TRBV3-1 (or the pseudogene TRBV3-2) with TRBJ1-3; a possible D gene is TRBD1 (5 bases). CDR1 is LGHDT and CDR2 is YNNKEL in the germline V gene (reference sequence). This CDR3 is built from 15 residues. V dropped 1 base and J dropped 2 bases, with 9 bases sitting between them.

The chain employs TRBV5-1 and TRBJ2-7; no reliable D call. Germline V gives CDR1 SGHRS, CDR2 YFSETQ. Trimming shortened V by 4 bases and J by 5 bases, and 13 bases separated the two germline ends. The CDR3 length is 13 residues. CDR3 amino acids: CASSEARSHEQYF. The DNA for the CDR3 is TGCGCCAGCAGCGAGGCAAGGTCCCACGAGCAGTACTTC.

The J gene is TRBJ1-1, the V gene TRBV6-6; 10 bases map to TRBD1. Germline CDR1 and CDR2: MNHNY and SVGAGI (reference sequence). J was trimmed by 8 bases and V by 4 bases; bases with no gene match: 10. The length of the CDR3 is 15 residues. The DNA for the CDR3 is TGTGCCAGCAGTTGGCCCGGTGGACAGGGGGGGGAAGCTTTCTTT. Its protein product is CASSWPGGQGGEAFF.

V gene TRBV6-5 combines with J gene TRBJ2-7; TRBD2 matches 7 bases. This CDR3 contains 13 residues. Trimming at V came to 5 bases and at J to 1 base, leaving 2 bases not matched to a gene. Germline V gene lookup returns CDR1 MNHEY and CDR2 SVGAGI. This CDR3 reads CASSLGGSYEQYF. The CDR3 DNA sequence: TGTGCCAGCAGTCTGGGGGGGTCCTACGAGCAGTACTTC.

The genes are TRBV28 and TRBJ1-4; D is unclear. This CDR3 region has 11 residues. Germline V CDR1 and CDR2: MDHEN, SYDVKM. The V end was cut by 5 bases, the J end by 11 bases, with 9 bases between. The CDR3 nucleotides read TGTGCCAGCAGTCTGATCGGGAAACTGTTTTTT. As protein: CASSLIGKLFF.

The count of this clone is one. The J gene is TRBJ1-1, the V gene TRBV6-2 or TRBV6-3; D ambiguous. V gave up 3 bases and J gave up 1 base, with 9 bases separating them. Per the germline V gene, CDR1 is MNHEY and CDR2 is SVGEGT. The CDR3 covers 14 residues. The CDR3 bases are TGTGCCAGCAGTTATACTCGAGGGAACACTGAAGCTTTCTTT. Protein sequence: CASSYTRGNTEAFF.

This rearrangement joins TRBV10-3 to TRBJ2-7; D call uncertain. Germline values: CDR1 ENHRY, CDR2 SYGVKD. V gave up 8 bases and J gave up 1 base, with 15 bases separating them. This CDR3 spans 14 amino acids. CDR3 amino acids: CAIAKTEGSYEQYF. DNA of the CDR3: TGTGCCATCGCTAAGACTGAAGGATCCTACGAGCAGTACTTC.

The CDR3 bases are TGTGCCAGCAGCGCCTTAGGGGGACCTAGCACAGATACGCAGTATTTT. This codes for CASSALGGPSTDTQYF. The gene calls are TRBV9 and TRBJ2-3, with D maybe TRBD1 (6 bases). The CDR3 is 16 amino acids. Trimming pared 3 bases from V and 0 bases from J, leaving 14 bases between. Per the germline V gene, CDR1 is SGDLS and CDR2 is YYNGEE. The variable domain in full, completed from reference TRBV9 and TRBJ2-3, reads DSGVTQTPKHLITATGQRVTLRCSPRSGDLSVYWYQQSLDQGLQFLIQYYNGEERAKGNILERFSAQQFPDLHSELNLSSLELGDSALYFCASSALGGPSTDTQYFGPGTRLTVL.

Worth noting for this clone: A read error may account for a junction end that differs from germline. The chain recombines TRBV12-3 or TRBV12-4 with TRBJ2-5; D remains unclear. The CDR3 contains 12 residues. This chain's CDR3 is CASSLNLQRCDF. The CDR3 bases are TGTGCCAGCAGTTTAAATCTCCAGAGGTGCGACTTC.

The chain joins TRBV19 to TRBJ2-7; 7 bases agree with TRBD1. There are 14 residues in the CDR3. The trim removed 5 bases at V and 0 bases at J, leaving 4 bases unmatched. CDR1 is LNHDA and CDR2 is SQIVND in the germline V gene (reference sequence). DNA of the CDR3: TGTGCCAGTAGTCCAGGGACAGTCTCCTACGAGCAGTACTTC. It yields the protein CASSPGTVSYEQYF.

V usage is TRBV19 and J usage is TRBJ1-1; 7 bases are shared with TRBD1. Germline CDR1 is LNHDA and CDR2 is SQIVND (reference sequence). This CDR3 is built from 14 residues. V lost 3 bases, J lost 6 bases, and 7 bases stayed unmatched. CDR3 residues: CASSIGQVWAEAFF. The CDR3 nucleotides are TGTGCCAGTAGTATCGGACAGGTGTGGGCTGAAGCTTTCTTT.

The chain uses TRBV27 and TRBJ2-3, with 9 bases lining up with TRBD2. The CDR3 runs 18 residues. The germline V gene has CDR1 MNHEY and CDR2 SMNVEV (reference sequence). J was trimmed by 0 bases and V by 6 bases; bases with no gene match: 13. The CDR3 protein is CASRPSWGLAKSTDTQYF. CDR3 nucleotide sequence: TGTGCCAGCAGACCAAGCTGGGGACTAGCCAAAAGCACAGATACGCAGTATTTT.

This clone was counted only a few times. The genes are TRBV3-1 (or the pseudogene TRBV3-2) and TRBJ1-1; D gene ambiguous. The CDR3 loop spans 13 amino acids. In germline, CDR1 is LGHDT, CDR2 YNNKEL (reference sequence). V lost 1 base to trimming and J lost 4 bases, with 7 bases between them. The CDR3 DNA follows: TGTGCCAGCAGCCAAGCCTACAGCACTGAAGCTTTCTTT. Translation: CASSQAYSTEAFF.

CDR3 sequence (DNA): TGCGCCAGCAGCATCACAGGGACAGGGGGCACTGAAGCTTTCTTT. It encodes CASSITGTGGTEAFF. The chain links TRBV5-1 to TRBJ1-1, with TRBD1 matching 11 bases. With V trimmed by 4 bases and J by 4 bases, 6 bases remained unmatched. Germline V gene sequence: CDR1 SGHRS, CDR2 YFSETQ. This CDR3 comprises 15 residues. Together with reference TRBV5-1 and TRBJ1-1, the CDR3 gives the full variable domain: KAGVTQTPRYLIKTRGQQVTLSCSPISGHRSVSWYQQTPGQGLQFLFEYFSETQRNKGNFPGRFSGRQFSNSRSEMNVSTLELGDSALYLCASSITGTGGTEAFFGQGTRLTVV.

The V and J genes are TRBV9 and TRBJ2-7, with D perhaps matching TRBD1 (5 bases). V lost 4 bases and J lost 3, with 11 bases in between. The CDR3 consists of 13 residues. CDR1 and CDR2 (germline): SGDLS, YYNGEE. The CDR3 DNA reads TGTGCCAGCAGCTTCCAGGGTGACTACGAGCAGTACTTC. Translating gives CASSFQGDYEQYF. Drawing the rest from reference TRBV9 and TRBJ2-7, the complete variable domain is DSGVTQTPKHLITATGQRVTLRCSPRSGDLSVYWYQQSLDQGLQFLIQYYNGEERAKGNILERFSAQQFPDLHSELNLSSLELGDSALYFCASSFQGDYEQYFGPGTRLTVT.

The chain recombines TRBV25-1 with TRBJ2-1; perhaps TRBD1 as D (5 bases). With 9 bases removed from V and 5 bases from J, the gap between germline ends came to 29 bases. The CDR3 length is 18 residues. Germline CDR1 MGHDK, CDR2 SYGVNS. CDR3 sequence: CASRDSRRESIINNEQFF. The CDR3 bases are TGTGCCAGTAGAGACTCCCGCAGGGAATCGATTATCAACAATGAGCAGTTCTTC.

This sequence joins TRBV18 and TRBJ2-2, with TRBD1 identical over 8 bases. V shed 5 bases and J 0 bases; nucleotides not matched to a gene: 5. Germline-derived CDR1 and CDR2 are KGHSH and LQKENI. This CDR3 region has 16 residues. The CDR3 protein is CASSWGQATNTGELFF. The CDR3 DNA sequence: TGTGCCAGCTCATGGGGACAGGCCACGAACACCGGGGAGCTGTTTTTT.

This chain links TRBV30 with TRBJ1-1; no definite D call. Germline values: CDR1 GTSNPN, CDR2 SVGIG (reference sequence). With 1 base removed from V and 1 base from J, the gap between germline ends came to 7 bases. CDR3 length: 13 amino acids. CDR3 nucleotides: TGTGCCTGGAGTGGCAGCGCGAACACTGAAGCTTTCTTT. This translates into CAWSGSANTEAFF.

The CDR3 sequence: CASRRQGYTEAFF. The DNA for the CDR3 is TGTGCCAGTAGAAGACAGGGCTACACTGAAGCTTTCTTT. The genes are TRBV19 and TRBJ1-1; 7 positions match TRBD1. V lost 6 bases, J lost 3 bases, and 4 bases stayed unmatched. The CDR3 covers 13 residues. Germline CDR1 and CDR2: LNHDA and SQIVND (reference sequence).